These T cell receptor beta chains were read from a single sample in a study of T cell responses to AZD1222 COVID-19 vaccine. Generated by immunoSEQ multiplex PCR, the TCRdb table keeps only in-frame clones and is missing some. In the table there are 130,000 to 150,000 clones, about 90% of which are singletons. The sequenced sample was peripheral blood, obtained on day 0 of AZD1222 vaccination. The receptors shown here come from an adult in good health. CDR3s include the opening cysteine and the closing phenylalanine or tryptophan. The D gene is left open where the match is weak. A clone size is listed for some rows: how often the clone was seen (once, few, many), or a class if it is expanded.

D	V	J	size	DNA	CDR3
NA	TRBV4-2	TRBJ1-1	NA	TGTGCCAGCAGCCCCGGTGGGATGAACACTGAAGCTTTCTTT	CASSPGGMNTEAFF
TRBD1	TRBV5-1	TRBJ1-5	NA	TGCGCCAGCAGCTTGGAGCCCCGGGACAGGAGAAATCAGCCCCAGCATTTT	CASSLEPRDRRNQPQHF
TRBD2	TRBV4-3	TRBJ2-1	NA	TGCGCCAGCAGCCCCCGGACTAGCGGGAGGGTTTACAATGAGCAGTTCTTC	CASSPRTSGRVYNEQFF
TRBD2	TRBV2	TRBJ2-4	NA	TGTGCCAGCAGTGTGGAACTAGCGGGAGCCAAAAACATTCAGTACTTC	CASSVELAGAKNIQYF
TRBD2	TRBV28	TRBJ2-7	NA	TGTGCCAGCAGTAGGTCTAGCGGGGACTACGAGCAGTACTTC	CASSRSSGDYEQYF
TRBD1	TRBV6-5	TRBJ1-5	NA	TGTGCCAGCACCACCACAGGGGCAAGACAGCCCCAGCATTTT	CASTTTGARQPQHF
NA	TRBV30	TRBJ1-1	NA	TGTGCCTGGAGTTCCGGGGGCTCCGAAGCTTTCTTT	CAWSSGGSEAFF
TRBD2	TRBV28	TRBJ2-5	once	TGTGCCAGCAGGCGGATCCGGGAGGACGAAGAGACCCAGTACTTC	CASRRIREDEETQYF
NA	TRBV24-1	TRBJ2-5	NA	TGTGCCACCAGTGGGAGAAGGGACTCCCTAGAGACCCAGTACTTC	CATSGRRDSLETQYF
NA	TRBV13	TRBJ2-1	NA	TGTGCCAGCAGCTTAGACTACCGAACTTACAATGAGCAGTTCTTC	CASSLDYRTYNEQFF
NA	TRBV19	TRBJ1-5	NA	TGTGCCAGTAGTATTATGCTCCACAGGAGTAATCAGCCCCAGCATTTT	CASSIMLHRSNQPQHF
TRBD2	TRBV7-6	TRBJ2-1	NA	TGTGCCAGCAGCTTAGAAGGGTCTAGCGGGAGCAATGAGCAGTTCTTC	CASSLEGSSGSNEQFF
NA	TRBV4-2	TRBJ1-1	NA	TGTGCCAGCAGCCAAGGGGGGGAGACTGAAGCTTTCTTT	CASSQGGETEAFF
NA	TRBV7-7	TRBJ2-1	NA	TGTGCTAGCAGCTTAGCGGTAACAGGTTTCTACAATGAGCAGTTCTTC	CASSLAVTGFYNEQFF
NA	TRBV28	TRBJ2-2	NA	TGTGCCAGCAGCCCCCGGGGAAGGGGACTTTTTTTT	CASSPRGRGLFF
TRBD1	TRBV11-2	TRBJ2-2	NA	TGTGCCAGCAGCTCCCCTTGGGACAGGGTGCCCAGGGGCACCGGGGAGCTGTTTTTT	CASSSPWDRVPRGTGELFF
NA	TRBV29-1	TRBJ1-1	few	TGCAGCGTTGACCTGAGGGGGAACACTGAAGCTTTCTTT	CSVDLRGNTEAFF
NA	TRBV5-4	TRBJ2-7	NA	TGTGCCAGCAGCCCTGGAGTGGGTGGGTTTTACGAGCAGTACTTC	CASSPGVGGFYEQYF
NA	TRBV7-2	TRBJ1-2	NA	TGTGCCAGCAGCTTAGGGAACTATGGCTACACCTTC	CASSLGNYGYTF
NA	TRBV25-1	TRBJ2-3	NA	TGTGCCAGCATAGGCCTAAGGGAAGCGAGCACAGATACGCAGTATTTT	CASIGLREASTDTQYF
NA	TRBV30	TRBJ1-6	NA	TGTGCGCATGGGACGGCTAATTCACCCCTCCACTTT	CAHGTANSPLHF
TRBD1	TRBV20-1	TRBJ2-5	NA	TGCAGTGCTAGTGACAGGGGGCTTTCTGGGGAGACCCAGTACTTC	CSASDRGLSGETQYF
NA	TRBV6-5	TRBJ1-4	NA	TGTGCCAGCAACCAGGGGATCTTGGGAAAACTGTTTTTT	CASNQGILGKLFF
TRBD1	TRBV6-5	TRBJ1-3	NA	TGTGCCAGTCCGGGCAGGGGGCCGGAGGGAAACACCATATATTTT	CASPGRGPEGNTIYF
TRBD2	TRBV4-1	TRBJ2-5	NA	TGCGCCAGCAGCCAAGAACTAGCGGGAGCCAGTGAGACCCAGTACTTC	CASSQELAGASETQYF
NA	TRBV9	TRBJ2-2	NA	TGTGCCAGCTCCCGGACCGCGAACACCGGGGAGCTGTTTTTT	CASSRTANTGELFF
NA	TRBV21-1	TRBJ1-5	NA	TGTGCCAGCGGAGGAGAGAATAGCAATCAGCCCCAGCATTTT	CASGGENSNQPQHF
NA	TRBV6-5	TRBJ1-4	NA	TGTGCCAGCAGTTTGACCGGACGGAATAATGAAAAACTGTTTTTT	CASSLTGRNNEKLFF
NA	TRBV5-1	TRBJ2-6	once	TGCGCCAGCAGCTTGGAACTCCCAGGGCCTGGGGCCAACGTCCTGACTTTC	CASSLELPGPGANVLTF
NA	TRBV19	TRBJ2-3	NA	TGTGCCAGTAGTAACCCCCAGACGGATACGCAGTATTTT	CASSNPQTDTQYF
TRBD1	TRBV10-2	TRBJ2-7	NA	TGCGCCATCACGCCGTCCGGGACAGGGTCCCACGAGCAGTACTTC	CAITPSGTGSHEQYF
NA	TRBV28	TRBJ1-5	NA	TGTGCCAGCAGTCCCACACAGGGTGGCGGCAATCAGCCCCAGCATTTT	CASSPTQGGGNQPQHF
TRBD2	TRBV11-2	TRBJ2-7	NA	TGTGCCAGCAGTCTCAATTGGGGTAGCGGGACCGCTGGGGAGCAGTACTTC	CASSLNWGSGTAGEQYF
TRBD2	TRBV7-2	TRBJ2-1	NA	TGTGCCAGCAGCTTAGCGAGTGAGGGACTAGCGGGTCGTTCCTACAATGAGCAGTTCTTC	CASSLASEGLAGRSYNEQFF
TRBD1	TRBV19	TRBJ1-1	few	TGTGCCAGCAGGGGGCGGGGCACTGAAGCTTTCTTT	CASRGRGTEAFF
NA	TRBV4-2	TRBJ1-6	NA	TGTGCCAGCTCCTCACGGGCACAGAATTCACCCCTCCACTTT	CASSSRAQNSPLHF